Presented here are 13 T cell receptor beta chains from one specimen sequenced in a study of T cell clonotyping in hematopoietic cell transplantation. Described time point: recipient sample about 28 days before transplant, after cytoreduction. The method was immunoSEQ multiplex PCR; TCRdb's version includes in-frame clones alone and lacks a portion of them. Of about 10,000 clones in the sample, around 90% were seen once. The sample here was peripheral blood mononuclear cells, taken before stem cell transplant. All receptors derive from a woman aged 40 to 55 with acute myeloid leukemia. Some clones in this sample may be carry-over from other donors' samples.

The chain employs TRBV9 and TRBJ2-3, with a weak D call TRBD2 (5 bases). The CDR3 loop spans 13 amino acids. The germline V gene has CDR1 SGDLS and CDR2 YYNGEE. Trimming left V 3 bases short and J 2 bases short, with 7 bases between. CDR3 DNA: TGTGCCAGCAGCGAGAGGGCCACAGATACGCAGTATTTT. Translating gives CASSERATDTQYF.

This clone has a single count. The chain links TRBV5-1 to TRBJ1-5; no clear D gene. The CDR3 has 15 residues. V was cut by 1 base and J by 0 bases, with 8 bases left in between. The germline V gene has CDR1 SGHRS and CDR2 YFSETQ. This CDR3 reads CASSLSGNSNQPQHF. CDR3 coding DNA: TGCGCCAGCAGCTTGTCGGGGAATAGCAATCAGCCCCAGCATTTT.

This clone showed up just once. The chain has TRBV27 and TRBJ2-6, with D possibly matching TRBD2 (6 bases). Per germline, CDR1 MNHEY and CDR2 SMNVEV (reference sequence). The length of the CDR3 is 18 residues. Trimming cost V 6 bases and J 2 bases, with 20 bases left between them. The DNA for the CDR3 is TGTGCCAGCAGCGGCCAGGCGGGACGACCTCCTGGGGCCAACGTCCTGACTTTC. This codes for CASSGQAGRPPGANVLTF.

This rearrangement joins TRBV19 to TRBJ1-1; D is unclear. CDR3 length: 16 amino acids. The germline CDR1 and CDR2 sequences are LNHDA and SQIVND (reference sequence). V was shortened by 4 bases and J by 5 bases, with 20 bases between the two germline ends. The chain's CDR3 is CASSSGLSRSWTEAFF. CDR3 DNA: TGTGCCAGTAGTAGTGGGCTAAGTAGAAGCTGGACTGAAGCTTTCTTT.

The gene calls are TRBV2 and TRBJ2-7, with 10 bases fitting TRBD2. V dropped 10 bases and J dropped 7; count of bases not matched to a gene: 13. Germline V gene lookup returns CDR1 SNHLY and CDR2 FYNNEI. The CDR3 has 14 amino acids. CDR3 sequence: CATSSEGLAHEQYF. The CDR3 DNA reads as TGTGCCACCAGCAGTGAGGGACTAGCGCATGAGCAGTACTTC.

The CDR3 loop is CASSLSTPTNNQPQHF. In DNA, the CDR3 is TGTGCCAGCAGCCTTTCGACACCTACTAACAATCAGCCCCAGCATTTT. The chain employs TRBV11-2 and TRBJ1-5; no definite D call. V lost 5 bases and J 3 bases, leaving 17 bases between the germline ends. This CDR3 comprises 16 residues. The germline V gene has CDR1 SGHAT and CDR2 FQNNGV.

The V gene is TRBV7-8, the J gene TRBJ2-1, with 9 bases that match TRBD2. Losses at the gene ends were 1 base for V and 4 bases for J; bases not matched to a gene: 2. Germline V gives CDR1 SGHVS, CDR2 FQNEAQ. CDR3 length: 15 residues. The CDR3 region is CASSLDGLAYNEQFF. The DNA for the CDR3 is TGTGCCAGCAGCTTAGATGGACTAGCGTACAATGAGCAGTTCTTC.

This chain joins TRBV25-1 and TRBJ1-6; possible D gene TRBD1, 5 bases. The CDR3 sequence is 18 residues long. Germline lookup yields CDR1 MGHDK and CDR2 SYGVNS. With 3 bases removed from V and 6 bases from J, the gap between germline ends came to 21 bases. CDR3 nucleotides: TGTGCCAGCAGTGAGAACGGGCCAGGGATGATTGGTAATTCACCCCTCCACTTT. The encoded protein is CASSENGPGMIGNSPLHF. Full variable domain (rest looked up from reference TRBV25-1 and TRBJ1-6): EADIYQTPRYLVIGTGKKITLECSQTMGHDKMYWYQQDPGMELHLIHYSYGVNSTEKGDLSSESTVSRIRTEHFPLTLESARPSHTSQYLCASSENGPGMIGNSPLHFGNGTRLTVT.

This chain uses TRBV18 with TRBJ2-2; D is ambiguous. This CDR3 has 15 residues. Trimming removed 2 bases from V and 5 bases from J, with 12 bases in between. CDR1 is KGHSH and CDR2 is LQKENI in the germline V gene. The CDR3 DNA reads as TGTGCCAGCTCACCATTGATCCTGGGAACCGGGGAGCTGTTTTTT. This encodes CASSPLILGTGELFF.

The chain combines TRBV10-3 with TRBJ1-1; 9 nucleotides align to TRBD1. V dropped 10 bases and J dropped 0; count of bases not matched to a gene: 6. The CDR3 consists of 14 residues. CDR1 ENHRY and CDR2 SYGVKD come from the germline V gene. CDR3 nucleotides: TGTGCCAGTGCCGGGACAGGGATGAACACTGAAGCTTTCTTT. Amino acid sequence: CASAGTGMNTEAFF.

This clone appeared a single time. Here the CDR3 reads CASSLRGQGLYEQYF. CDR3 DNA: TGTGCCAGTAGTCTTCGGGGACAGGGCTTATACGAGCAGTACTTC. V is TRBV19 and J is TRBJ2-7, with 9 bases matching TRBD1. Germline lookup yields CDR1 LNHDA and CDR2 SQIVND (reference sequence). This CDR3 has 15 residues. The trim removed 5 bases at V and 4 bases at J, leaving 9 bases unmatched.

The chain links TRBV5-4 to TRBJ2-2, with D uncertain. CDR3 length: 16 amino acids. Germline CDR1 SGHNT, CDR2 YYREEE (reference sequence). V dropped 4 bases and J dropped 3 bases, with 16 bases sitting between them. The CDR3 spells CASSPLFGRDTGELFF. CDR3 sequence (DNA): TGTGCCAGCAGCCCCCTTTTTGGGCGCGACACCGGGGAGCTGTTTTTT.

The gene calls are TRBV7-9 and TRBJ1-1; no definite D call. Germline assignment: CDR1 SEHNR and CDR2 FQNEAQ (reference sequence). The CDR3 covers 14 residues. Trimming stripped 6 bases from V and 2 bases from J, with 13 bases between. In DNA form, the CDR3 reads TGTGCCAGCAGTCGGGCCGAAGCAAACACTGAAGCTTTCTTT. This gives the protein CASSRAEANTEAFF.